What follows are 21 T cell receptor beta chains derived from one specimen sequenced in a study of CD8 T cells in ankylosing spondylitis. One entry per CDR3 protein results from TCRdb running MiXCR on the 5' RACE reads. The sample lists around 250,000 distinct CDR3 sequences, around a tenth occurring once. The sample comprised blood, either unsorted or a sorted T cell fraction (not recorded which). The receptor set was obtained from a male donor with ankylosing spondylitis or in good health (not recorded which).

The table lists this clonotype with many counts. The rearrangement links TRBV12-3 or TRBV12-4 to TRBJ2-7, with D possibly matching TRBD1 (5 bases). The germline V and J ends were trimmed by 6 bases and 2 bases, with 8 bases remaining between them. The CDR3 covers 12 residues. The DNA of the CDR3 is TGTGCCAGCAGAGAGGACACCTACGAGCAGTACTTC. Its translation is CASREDTYEQYF.

This chain links TRBV12-3 or TRBV12-4 with TRBJ2-1; 8 bases are a match to TRBD2. The CDR3 totals 15 residues. V dropped 5 bases and J dropped 2; count of bases not matched to a gene: 5. CDR3 loop: CASSRGGGAYNEQFF. The DNA for the CDR3 is TGTGCCAGCAGTCGGGGGGGTGGGGCCTACAATGAGCAGTTCTTC.

This clonotype appeared many times. This chain joins TRBV6-1 and TRBJ2-1, with D possibly TRBD2 on 5 matching bases. Trimming took 1 base from V and 8 from J, leaving 9 bases between them. Per germline, CDR1 MNHNS and CDR2 SASEGT. The CDR3 has 13 residues. CDR3 DNA: TGTGCCAGCAGTGAAGTCGGGATGGATGAGCAGTTCTTC. Translated, it gives CASSEVGMDEQFF.

This clonotype has ten or more counts. This chain uses TRBV7-6 with TRBJ2-3, with a tentative D call TRBD1 (5 bases). Trimming took 2 bases from V and 4 from J, leaving 16 bases between them. Looked up from germline, CDR1 is SGHVS and CDR2 is FNYEAQ. The CDR3 consists of 16 residues. CDR3: CASSLLSGWNADTQYF. The CDR3 nucleotides read TGTGCCAGCAGCTTATTATCAGGGTGGAATGCAGATACGCAGTATTTT.

At least ten counts were recorded for this clonotype. The chain has TRBV20-1 and TRBJ2-1; 8 nucleotides line up with TRBD2. The germline CDR1 and CDR2 sequences are DFQATT and SNEGSKA (reference sequence). The CDR3 is 16 amino acids. With V trimmed by 6 bases and J by 4 bases, 14 bases remained unmatched. The CDR3 region is CSAPAGGGKLYNEQFF. The CDR3 DNA reads TGCAGTGCGCCGGCCGGCGGGGGGAAACTATACAATGAGCAGTTCTTC.

This clonotype was observed at least ten times. The genes are TRBV20-1 and TRBJ1-1, with D possibly matching TRBD1 (6 bases). Looked up from germline, CDR1 is DFQATT and CDR2 is SNEGSKA (reference sequence). V was cut by 2 bases and J by 5 bases, with 18 bases left in between. The CDR3 sequence is 15 residues long. The CDR3 bases are TGCAGTGCTAGAAAGAACAGGGTAGTCGGAACTGAAGCTTTCTTT. It translates to CSARKNRVVGTEAFF.

This clonotype was recorded once. The chain employs TRBV27 and TRBJ2-3; perhaps TRBD1 as D (6 bases). Germline V CDR1 and CDR2: MNHEY, SMNVEV (reference sequence). This CDR3 contains 14 residues. V was clipped by 6 bases and J by 3 bases, with 13 bases between them. In DNA, the CDR3 is TGTGCCAGCAGGCCGGACAGAGTAACAGATACGCAGTATTTT. Translating gives CASRPDRVTDTQYF.

This clonotype was seen at least ten times. V usage is TRBV20-1 and J usage is TRBJ1-5; maybe TRBD1 (6 bases). The CDR3 runs 14 residues. CDR1 is DFQATT and CDR2 is SNEGSKA in the germline V gene (reference sequence). Trimming took 1 base from V and 0 from J, leaving 7 bases between them. The CDR3 coding sequence is TGCAGTGCTAGAGGCAGGGGTAGCAATCAGCCCCAGCATTTT. This sequence encodes CSARGRGSNQPQHF.

This clonotype was recorded at least ten times. V gene TRBV28 combines with J gene TRBJ2-2; perhaps TRBD1 as D (5 bases). This CDR3 is built from 14 residues. CDR1 and CDR2 (germline): MDHEN, SYDVKM. Trimming left V 7 bases short and J 4 bases short, with 13 bases between. The CDR3 nucleotides are TGTGCCAGCAATATACGGCAGGGCACCGGGGAGCTGTTTTTT. Its translation: CASNIRQGTGELFF.

CDR3 in amino acids: CASSAPDRTDTQYF. CDR3 bases: TGTGCCAGCAGTGCCCCAGATCGCACAGATACGCAGTATTTT. This chain joins TRBV25-1 and TRBJ2-3; unclear D gene. Germline-derived CDR1 and CDR2 are MGHDK and SYGVNS. V lost 4 bases to trimming and J lost 1 base, with 9 bases between them. The CDR3 contains 14 residues. The full variable domain, in which reference TRBV25-1 and TRBJ2-3 provide the parts outside the CDR3, is EADIYQTPRYLVIGTGKKITLECSQTMGHDKMYWYQQDPGMELHLIHYSYGVNSTEKGDLSSESTVSRIRTEHFPLTLESARPSHTSQYLCASSAPDRTDTQYFGPGTRLTVL.

This clonotype was counted ten times or more. J is TRBJ2-7 and V is TRBV20-1; D ambiguous. This CDR3 comprises 11 residues. V dropped 6 bases and J dropped 3 bases, with 9 bases sitting between them. Germline-derived CDR1 and CDR2 are DFQATT and SNEGSKA (reference sequence). The CDR3 nucleotides read TGCAGTGCGCGCGACCTCTACGAGCAGTACTTC. Its protein product is CSARDLYEQYF.

The table lists this clonotype with many counts. The chain combines TRBV20-1 with TRBJ1-2; D uncertain. Deletions cut 0 bases from V and 6 bases from J, with 11 bases between. The V gene's germline CDR1 is DFQATT and CDR2 SNEGSKA (reference sequence). The CDR3 spans 13 residues. The CDR3 DNA reads as TGCAGTGCTAGAGATTCTGGGTTTCATGGCTACACCTTC. Encoded protein: CSARDSGFHGYTF.

This chain connects TRBV19 to TRBJ2-1, with 9 bases that match TRBD2. The germline CDR1 and CDR2 sequences are LNHDA and SQIVND (reference sequence). Trimming removed 1 base from V and 5 bases from J; junction bases left unmatched: 6. The CDR3 length is 16 residues. The CDR3 DNA reads as TGTGCCAGTAGTATAGGGCAGACTAGCGGTCACAATGAGCAGTTCTTC. This encodes CASSIGQTSGHNEQFF.

This clonotype was seen repeatedly, ten times or more. The rearrangement links TRBV5-1 to TRBJ2-1; 9 bases agree with TRBD1. The CDR3 has 15 amino acids. Per the germline V gene, CDR1 is SGHRS and CDR2 is YFSETQ. Trimming at V came to 4 bases and at J to 7 bases, leaving 9 bases not matched to a gene. This CDR3 reads CASSPSGTGRNEQFF. The CDR3 DNA reads as TGCGCCAGCAGCCCCTCCGGGACAGGGAGGAATGAGCAGTTCTTC.

This clonotype was picked up many times. The chain employs TRBV12-3 or TRBV12-4 and TRBJ2-3; no reliable D call. The length of the CDR3 is 12 residues. The V and J ends lost 8 bases and 5 bases respectively, with 11 bases between them. CDR3 DNA sequence: TGTGCCAGCGCATCTTCTCTAGATACGCAGTATTTT. Translation: CASASSLDTQYF.

This clonotype was recorded at least ten times. This rearrangement joins TRBV20-1 to TRBJ2-5, with 7 bases that match TRBD2. Germline V gene data show CDR1 as DFQATT and CDR2 as SNEGSKA (reference sequence). With V trimmed by 4 bases and J by 3 bases, 2 bases remained unmatched. The length of the CDR3 is 12 residues. CDR3 amino acids: CSATLAEETQYF. CDR3 nucleotide sequence: TGCAGTGCTACCCTAGCGGAAGAGACCCAGTACTTC.

In its sample, this clonotype was seen a few times. The chain is built from TRBV20-1 and TRBJ1-1; D is possibly TRBD1 (5 bases). Trimming pared 0 bases from V and 3 bases from J, leaving 11 bases between. CDR1 and CDR2 from the germline V gene are DFQATT and SNEGSKA (reference sequence). The CDR3 covers 14 residues. In nucleotides, the CDR3 is TGCAGTGCTAGAGAGGGAGGGGCGGACACTGAAGCTTTCTTT. Amino acids: CSAREGGADTEAFF.

This clonotype has only a few counts. This sequence may be a read error, since a much larger clone differs from it by one base. V gene TRBV20-1 combines with J gene TRBJ2-3, with a tentative D call TRBD1 (6 bases). There are 15 residues in the CDR3. CDR1 is DFQATT, CDR2 SNEGSKA, per germline (reference sequence). CDR3 DNA: TGCAGTGGTAGAGATCTTAGGGGGTCAATAGATACGCAGTATTTT. It is translated as CSGRDLRGSIDTQYF.

This clonotype was seen many times. The genes are TRBV20-1 and TRBJ2-3, with D possibly TRBD2 on 5 matching bases. Trimming removed 5 bases at V and 0 bases at J, with 12 bases between. Germline-derived CDR1 and CDR2 are DFQATT and SNEGSKA (reference sequence). The CDR3 runs to 14 residues. CDR3 coding DNA: TGCAGTGCTGAGGTAGCGAAGAGCACAGATACGCAGTATTTT. This encodes CSAEVAKSTDTQYF.

Concerning this clonotype: A much larger clone differs by one base, so this may be a read error. The rearrangement uses TRBV28 and TRBJ1-2; D is perhaps TRBD1 (5 bases). The germline V gene has CDR1 MDHEN and CDR2 SYDVKM. With 5 bases removed from V and 10 bases from J, the gap between germline ends came to 14 bases. The CDR3 has 12 residues. This CDR3 reads CASSRTSDDYTF. The CDR3 coding sequence is TGTGCCAGCAGTAGGACATCCGATGACTACACCTTC.

This clonotype has a count of ten or more. The chain has TRBV7-2 and TRBJ2-1; 9 positions match TRBD2. The V gene end was trimmed by 5 bases and the J gene end by 6 bases; junction bases not matched to a gene: 11. Looked up from germline, CDR1 is SGHTA and CDR2 is FQGNSA. This CDR3 has 16 residues. CDR3 protein: CASSRELAGRFNEQFF. DNA for the CDR3: TGTGCCAGCAGCCGGGAACTAGCGGGTAGGTTCAATGAGCAGTTCTTC.